This TCR beta chain was recovered during a study of cytomegalovirus exposure and HLA in healthy donors. Study background: Assignment to the Caucasian-associated ancestry cluster applied to 81% of the roughly 400 genotyped donors.

V lost 0 bases, J lost 5 bases, and 11 bases lay in between. The germline CDR1 and CDR2 sequences are SGHTA and FQGNSA. CDR3 length: 15 residues. With 60 Vbeta and 13 Jbeta primers, the PCR was carried out. Some clones are missing from TCRdb's copy, which holds only in-frame ones; the method was immunoSEQ multiplex PCR. The sample shows 150,000 to 200,000 clones, about 75% of them seen only once. Input material: PBMCs. J is TRBJ2-1 and V is TRBV7-2, with a weak D call TRBD2 (6 bases). The sequence was collected from a woman aged 45-65 years in good health and CMV-seropositive. This CDR3 is CASSLAEGPNNEQFF. CDR3 nucleotide sequence: TGTGCCAGCAGCTTAGCGGAGGGACCTAACAATGAGCAGTTCTTC. Using reference TRBV7-2 and TRBJ2-1 for the parts outside the CDR3, the full variable domain is GAGVSQSPSNKVTEKGKDVELRCDPISGHTALYWYRQSLGQGLEFLIYFQGNSAPDKSGLPSDRFSAERTGGSVSTLTIQRTQQEDSAVYLCASSLAEGPNNEQFFGPGTRLTVL.